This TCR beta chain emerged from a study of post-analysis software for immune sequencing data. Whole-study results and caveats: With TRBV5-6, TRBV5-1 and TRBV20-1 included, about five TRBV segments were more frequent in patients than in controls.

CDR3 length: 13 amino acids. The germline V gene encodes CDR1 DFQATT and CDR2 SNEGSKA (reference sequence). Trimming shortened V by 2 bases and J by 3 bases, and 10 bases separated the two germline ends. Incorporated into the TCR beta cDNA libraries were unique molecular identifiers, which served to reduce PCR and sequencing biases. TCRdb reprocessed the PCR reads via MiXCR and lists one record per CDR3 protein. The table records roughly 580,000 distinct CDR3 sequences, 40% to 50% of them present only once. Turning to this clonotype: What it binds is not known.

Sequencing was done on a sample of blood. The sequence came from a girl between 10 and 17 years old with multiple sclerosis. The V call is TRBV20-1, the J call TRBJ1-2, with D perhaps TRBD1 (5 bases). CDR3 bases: TGCAGTGCTAGAAAACAGGCAGACTATGGCTACACCTTC. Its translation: CSARKQADYGYTF.